What follows describes a single T cell receptor (beta chain). The sample belongs to a study of cytomegalovirus exposure and HLA in healthy donors. Germline loops: CDR1 SGHRS, CDR2 YFSETQ. CDR3 length equals 18 residues. V was clipped by 7 bases and J by 3 bases; unmatched bases: 12. Primers: 60 Vbeta forward and 13 Jbeta reverse. The method was immunoSEQ multiplex PCR; TCRdb's version includes in-frame clones alone and lacks a portion of them. The sample yields about 210,000 clones, roughly 73% seen once. The specimen was PBMCs. J is TRBJ2-2 and V is TRBV5-1, with TRBD2 matching over 13 bases. This clonotype originated in a boy aged 10-17 years in good health and CMV-seronegative. CDR3 sequence reads: CASGLGLAGVWYTGELFF. In DNA, the CDR3 is TGCGCCAGCGGTTTAGGACTAGCGGGAGTTTGGTACACCGGGGAGCTGTTTTTT.